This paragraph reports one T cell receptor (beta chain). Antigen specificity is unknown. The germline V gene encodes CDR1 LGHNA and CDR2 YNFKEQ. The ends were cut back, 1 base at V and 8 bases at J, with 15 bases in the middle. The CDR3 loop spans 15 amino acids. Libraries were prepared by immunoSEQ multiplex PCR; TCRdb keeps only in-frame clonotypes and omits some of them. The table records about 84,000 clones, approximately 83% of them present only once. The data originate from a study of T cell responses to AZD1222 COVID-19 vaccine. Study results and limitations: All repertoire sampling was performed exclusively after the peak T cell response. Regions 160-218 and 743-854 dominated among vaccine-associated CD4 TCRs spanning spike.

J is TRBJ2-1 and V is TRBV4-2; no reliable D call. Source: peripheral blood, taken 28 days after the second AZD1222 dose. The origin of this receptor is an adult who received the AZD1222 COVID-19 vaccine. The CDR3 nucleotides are TGTGCCAGCAGCCAAGTTTTCCCCCTTGGCCATGAGCAGTTCTTC. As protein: CASSQVFPLGHEQFF.